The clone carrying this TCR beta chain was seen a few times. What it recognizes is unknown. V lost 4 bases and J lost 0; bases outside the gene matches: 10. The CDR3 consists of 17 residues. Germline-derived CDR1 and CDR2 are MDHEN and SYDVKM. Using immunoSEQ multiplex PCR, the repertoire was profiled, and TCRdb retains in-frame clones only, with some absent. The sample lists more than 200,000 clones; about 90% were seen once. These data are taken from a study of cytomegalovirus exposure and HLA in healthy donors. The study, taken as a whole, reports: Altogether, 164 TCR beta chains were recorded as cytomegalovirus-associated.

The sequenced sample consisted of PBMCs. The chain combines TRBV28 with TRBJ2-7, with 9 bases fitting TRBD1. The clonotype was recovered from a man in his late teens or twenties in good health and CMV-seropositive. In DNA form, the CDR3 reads TGTGCCAGCAGTTCGCCTTATGGGACAGGGCGCTCCTACGAGCAGTACTTC. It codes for CASSSPYGTGRSYEQYF.